Each of the 2 T cell receptor beta chains below was sequenced from the same sample in a study of cytomegalovirus exposure and HLA in healthy donors. PCR amplification relied on 60 Vbeta primers (plus 13 Jbeta primers). Method: immunoSEQ multiplex PCR; TCRdb's copy keeps in-frame clones and lacks some. The repertoire holds 90,000 or so clones, approximately 72% seen once, with around 9.1% in the top ten. The sequenced material came from PBMCs. These receptors came from a man aged 25-45 years in good health and CMV-seropositive.

The chain is built from TRBV2 and TRBJ2-7; 14 bases are a match to TRBD2. With V trimmed by 6 bases and J by 3 bases, 10 bases remained unmatched. CDR3 length: 17 residues. Germline V gene lookup returns CDR1 SNHLY and CDR2 FYNNEI. As DNA, the CDR3 is TGTGCCAGCAGACGAGGGATAGGGACTAGCGGGGGCTACGAGCAGTACTTC. Its protein is CASRRGIGTSGGYEQYF.

V and J are TRBV28 and TRBJ2-5; TRBD2 matches at 10 bases. The junction had 1 base not matched to a gene; V was cut back by 2 bases and J by 1 base. This CDR3 comprises 15 residues. The germline gives CDR1 MDHEN, CDR2 SYDVKM. CDR3 residues: CASSLASGGQETQYF. The CDR3 bases are TGTGCCAGCAGTTTAGCTAGCGGGGGCCAAGAGACCCAGTACTTC.